This T cell receptor (beta chain) was obtained from a study of blood T cell repertoires in COVID-19. Across the study: The origin of the acute and convalescent COVID-19 samples was the United States, Italy and Spain.

In the original workflow: How many nucleated cells were present was estimated from reference gene primer amplification. Profiling relied on immunoSEQ multiplex PCR, and the TCRdb table lists in-frame clones only, not all of them. V and J calls and clone size are copied from that table; D and trimming were computed from the DNA. This repertoire shows about 170,000 clones, about 90% found once; its top ten account for more than 4.5%. The Seattle site enrolled patients during active infection and followed them longitudinally. CDR1 and CDR2 (germline): LNHDA, SQIVND (reference sequence). There are 15 residues in the CDR3. V lost 3 bases and J 3 bases, leaving 12 bases between the germline ends.

The V call is TRBV19, the J call TRBJ1-5, with D possibly TRBD1 on 6 matching bases. Sequenced material: peripheral blood. This TCR was sampled from a young man with COVID-19, enrolled during active disease. As DNA, the CDR3 is TGTGCCAGTAGTATTATAGACAGGATCAATCAGCCCCAGCATTTT. Its protein product is CASSIIDRINQPQHF.